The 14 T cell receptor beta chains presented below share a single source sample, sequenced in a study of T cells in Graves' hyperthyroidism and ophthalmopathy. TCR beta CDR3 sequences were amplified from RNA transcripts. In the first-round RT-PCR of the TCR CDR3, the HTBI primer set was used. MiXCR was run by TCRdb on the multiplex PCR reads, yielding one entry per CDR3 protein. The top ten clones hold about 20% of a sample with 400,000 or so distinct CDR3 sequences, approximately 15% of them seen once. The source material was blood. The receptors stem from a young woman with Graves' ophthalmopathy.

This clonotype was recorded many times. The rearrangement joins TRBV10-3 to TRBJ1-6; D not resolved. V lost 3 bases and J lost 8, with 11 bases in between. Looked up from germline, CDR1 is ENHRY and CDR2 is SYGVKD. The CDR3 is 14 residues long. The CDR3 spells CAISDQDGYSPLHF. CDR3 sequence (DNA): TGTGCCATCAGTGATCAAGATGGGTATTCACCCCTCCACTTT.

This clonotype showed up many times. The DNA of the CDR3 is TGTGCCAGCAGTGAAGTTACGGGAAGCTCCTACGAGCAGTACTTC. Its translation is CASSEVTGSSYEQYF. This chain connects TRBV2 to TRBJ2-7, with D perhaps matching TRBD2 (5 bases). V was shortened by 1 base and J by 0 bases, with 10 bases between the two germline ends. This CDR3 spans 15 amino acids. The germline V gene has CDR1 SNHLY and CDR2 FYNNEI.

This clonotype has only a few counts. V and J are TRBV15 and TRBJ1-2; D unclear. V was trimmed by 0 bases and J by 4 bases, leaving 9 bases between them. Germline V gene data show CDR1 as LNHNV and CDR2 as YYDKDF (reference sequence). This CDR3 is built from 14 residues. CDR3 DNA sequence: TGTGCCACCAGCAGAGAATACGACTCCTATGGCTACACCTTC. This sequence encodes CATSREYDSYGYTF.

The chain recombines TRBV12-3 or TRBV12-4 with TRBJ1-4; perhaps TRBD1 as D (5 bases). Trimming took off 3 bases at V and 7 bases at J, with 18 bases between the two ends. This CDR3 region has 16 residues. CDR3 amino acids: CASSFGRDPSREKLFF. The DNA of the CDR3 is TGTGCCAGCAGTTTCGGACGGGACCCCTCACGTGAAAAACTGTTTTTT.

The CDR3 spells CASSQGQGRVETQYF. The CDR3 DNA sequence: TGCGCCAGCAGCCAGGGACAGGGCAGGGTTGAGACCCAGTACTTC. V gene TRBV4-1 combines with J gene TRBJ2-5; TRBD1 matches 9 bases. From germline, CDR1 is MGHRA and CDR2 YSYEKL. Trimming cost V 3 bases and J 5 bases; bases outside gene matches: 7. The CDR3 sequence is 15 residues long.

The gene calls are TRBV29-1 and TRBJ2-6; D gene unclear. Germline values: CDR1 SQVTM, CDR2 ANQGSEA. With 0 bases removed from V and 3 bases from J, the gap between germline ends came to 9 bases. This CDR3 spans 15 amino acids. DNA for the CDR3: TGCAGCGTTGAAGAGCGAGTTGGTGGGGCCAACGTCCTGACTTTC. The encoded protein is CSVEERVGGANVLTF.

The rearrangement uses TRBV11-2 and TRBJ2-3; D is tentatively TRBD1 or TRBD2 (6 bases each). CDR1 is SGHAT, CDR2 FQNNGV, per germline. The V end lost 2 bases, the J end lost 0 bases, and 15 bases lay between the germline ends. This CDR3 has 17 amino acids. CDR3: CASSLPVGGGSTDTQYF. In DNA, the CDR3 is TGTGCCAGCAGCTTACCCGTTGGAGGGGGGAGCACAGATACGCAGTATTTT.

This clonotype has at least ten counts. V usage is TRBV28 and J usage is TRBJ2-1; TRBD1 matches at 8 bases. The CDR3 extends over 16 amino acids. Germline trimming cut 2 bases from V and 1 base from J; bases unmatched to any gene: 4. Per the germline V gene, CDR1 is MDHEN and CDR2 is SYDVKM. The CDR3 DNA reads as TGTGCCAGCAGTTTAGCTGGACAGGGATCCTACAATGAGCAGTTCTTC. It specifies CASSLAGQGSYNEQFF.

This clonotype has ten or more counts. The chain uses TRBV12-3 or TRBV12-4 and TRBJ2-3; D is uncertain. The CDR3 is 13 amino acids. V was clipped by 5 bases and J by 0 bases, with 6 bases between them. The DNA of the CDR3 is TGTGCCAGCAGTCAACAAAGCACAGATACGCAGTATTTT. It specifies CASSQQSTDTQYF.

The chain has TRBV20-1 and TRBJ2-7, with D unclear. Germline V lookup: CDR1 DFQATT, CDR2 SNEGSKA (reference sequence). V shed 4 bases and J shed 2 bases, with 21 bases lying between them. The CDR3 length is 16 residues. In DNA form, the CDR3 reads TGCAGTGCTATGTCCGGAGCTAAAGCTGTTGCCTACGAGCAGTACTTC. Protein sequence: CSAMSGAKAVAYEQYF.

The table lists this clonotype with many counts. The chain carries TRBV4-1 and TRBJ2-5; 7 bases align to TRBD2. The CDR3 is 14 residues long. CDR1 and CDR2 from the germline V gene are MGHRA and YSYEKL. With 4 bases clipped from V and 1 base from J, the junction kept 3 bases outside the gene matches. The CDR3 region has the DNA TGCGCCAGCAGCCGGGGAGGGTTCCAAGAGACCCAGTACTTC. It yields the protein CASSRGGFQETQYF.

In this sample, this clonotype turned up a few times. The CDR3 loop is CASSLFSLGTMNTEAFF. The CDR3 DNA reads as TGTGCCAGCAGTTTATTTTCGTTGGGCACTATGAACACTGAAGCTTTCTTT. The rearrangement joins TRBV28 to TRBJ1-1; D is unclear. The germline CDR1 and CDR2 sequences are MDHEN and SYDVKM. The CDR3 is 17 amino acids. Trimming took off 1 base at V and 0 bases at J, with 15 bases between the two ends. Looking up the rest from reference TRBV28 and TRBJ1-1 gives the full variable domain: DVKVTQSSRYLVKRTGEKVFLECVQDMDHENMFWYRQDPGLGLRLIYFSYDVKMKEKGDIPEGYSVSREKKERFSLILESASTNQTSMYLCASSLFSLGTMNTEAFFGQGTRLTVV.

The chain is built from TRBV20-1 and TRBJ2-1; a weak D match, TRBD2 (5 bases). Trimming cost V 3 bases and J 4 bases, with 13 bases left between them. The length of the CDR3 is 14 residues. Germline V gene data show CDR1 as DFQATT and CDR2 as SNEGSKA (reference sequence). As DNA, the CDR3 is TGCAGTGCTAGTGGTGCTGGAGGATACAATGAGCAGTTCTTC. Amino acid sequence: CSASGAGGYNEQFF.

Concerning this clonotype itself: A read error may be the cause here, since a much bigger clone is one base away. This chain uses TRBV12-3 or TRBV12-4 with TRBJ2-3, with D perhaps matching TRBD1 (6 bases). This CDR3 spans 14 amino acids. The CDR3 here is CVSSFRTVTDTQYF. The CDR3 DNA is TGTGTCAGCAGTTTTAGGACAGTTACAGATACGCAGTATTTT.